One sample yielded the 6 T cell receptor beta chains listed below, sequenced in a study of blood T cells in healthy people across ages. Using a J-beta primer mix together with a sample-barcoded 5' primer, a second PCR was run for about 6 to 11 cycles. TCRdb fed the 5' RACE reads into MiXCR, producing one record per CDR3 protein. There are under 2 million distinct CDR3 sequences in the sample; about 35% occur only once, and around 11% lies in the top ten. Sequencing used blood. The receptors here all came from a woman between 25 and 40 years old in good health.

This clonotype was found a few times. The V call is TRBV4-2, the J call TRBJ2-5; unclear D gene. Gene TRBJ2-7 matches the end of the DNA better, so the J call may be wrong. Germline CDR1 is LGHNA and CDR2 is YNFKEQ. This CDR3 has 13 residues. The CDR3 here is CASSQDWLNEQYF. The CDR3 nucleotides read TGTGCCAGCAGCCAAGACTGGTTAAACGAGCAGTACTTC.

This chain uses TRBV2 with TRBJ2-5, with TRBD2 as a possible D gene (5 bases). Germline values: CDR1 SNHLY, CDR2 FYNNEI. The CDR3 spans 14 residues. V was shortened by 6 bases and J by 5 bases, with 16 bases between the two germline ends. CDR3 sequence (DNA): TGTGCCAGCAGACAAACTAGTCTCGGGGAGACCCAGTACTTC. Encoded protein: CASRQTSLGETQYF.

This clonotype occurred once. At one end the junction does not follow the germline gene, possibly because of a read error. This chain connects TRBV7-9 to TRBJ2-7; 8 bases are shared with TRBD1. CDR1 is SEHNR, CDR2 FQNEAQ, per germline (reference sequence). This CDR3 has 17 residues. CDR3 DNA: TGTGCCAGCAGCTCTGACCGAGAGGGACAGGTTTACTACGGGCAGTACTTC. Residues: CASSSDREGQVYYGQYF.

The chain uses TRBV5-1 and TRBJ2-3; D is uncertain. V lost 4 bases, J lost 4 bases, and 10 bases lay in between. The V gene's germline CDR1 is SGHRS and CDR2 YFSETQ. The CDR3 is 13 residues long. As DNA, the CDR3 is TGCGCCAGCAGCCAAGGTGGGGCAGATACGCAGTATTTT. Encoded protein: CASSQGGADTQYF.

The chain combines TRBV20-1 with TRBJ2-3; 11 bases are a match to TRBD2. J was trimmed by 2 bases and V by 7 bases; bases with no gene match: 5. The germline gives CDR1 DFQATT, CDR2 SNEGSKA (reference sequence). The CDR3 has 14 amino acids. CDR3 in DNA: TGCAGTGTCCCGGGACTAGCGGCCACAGATACGCAGTATTTT. It encodes CSVPGLAATDTQYF.

This clonotype was recorded a few times. The V call is TRBV20-1, the J call TRBJ2-7; 7 nucleotides agree with TRBD2. Germline CDR1 and CDR2: DFQATT and SNEGSKA (reference sequence). The V gene end was trimmed by 4 bases and the J gene end by 2 bases; junction bases not matched to a gene: 8. The CDR3 runs 14 residues. The CDR3 protein is CSAMPGTTPYEQYF. DNA for the CDR3: TGCAGTGCTATGCCCGGGACTACGCCCTACGAGCAGTACTTC.